The 8 T cell receptor beta chains in this list originate from one sample, sequenced in a study of human T cells and chemical hapten exposure. TCRdb reprocessed the RACE reads with MiXCR, giving one entry per CDR3 protein. The table shows fewer than 55,000 distinct CDR3 sequences, with approximately 9.9% occurring only once. Regarding time point: patch test 3, about 24 weeks after DPC sensitization. Treatment meaning: therapeutic diphenylcyclopropenone sensitization with weekly scalp DPC. Sequencing was performed on whole blood, taken in connection with sensitization to the hapten diphenylcyclopropenone (DPC). These receptors all stem from a middle-aged woman with alopecia areata. Some clones in this sample may be carry-over from other donors' samples.

The gene calls are TRBV20-1 and TRBJ2-2; the D gene is possibly TRBD1 (5 bases). This CDR3 contains 13 residues. V was clipped by 6 bases and J by 0 bases, with 8 bases between them. Per the germline V gene, CDR1 is DFQATT and CDR2 is SNEGSKA (reference sequence). The CDR3 region is CSALTANTGELFF. The CDR3 nucleotides read TGCAGTGCCTTGACAGCGAACACCGGGGAGCTGTTTTTT.

The CDR3 loop reads CASSSEAGRFQETQYF. CDR3 DNA sequence: TGCGCCAGCAGCTCAGAAGCGGGGAGGTTCCAAGAGACCCAGTACTTC. The rearrangement uses TRBV5-1 and TRBJ2-5; 7 nucleotides match TRBD2. V dropped 3 bases and J dropped 1; count of bases not matched to a gene: 9. The CDR3 contains 16 residues. Germline loops: CDR1 SGHRS, CDR2 YFSETQ. Full variable domain (rest looked up from reference TRBV5-1 and TRBJ2-5): KAGVTQTPRYLIKTRGQQVTLSCSPISGHRSVSWYQQTPGQGLQFLFEYFSETQRNKGNFPGRFSGRQFSNSRSEMNVSTLELGDSALYLCASSSEAGRFQETQYFGPGTRLLVL.

The rearrangement links TRBV30 to TRBJ1-6; TRBD1 matches 7 bases. CDR1 is GTSNPN, CDR2 SVGIG, per germline (reference sequence). The V and J ends lost 7 bases and 7 bases, in that order; junction bases with no gene match: 7. The CDR3 sequence is 13 residues long. Written as DNA, the CDR3 is TGTGCCTTCTGGACAGGTGGAAATTCACCCCTCCACTTT. This gives the protein CAFWTGGNSPLHF.

This clonotype was seen at least ten times. J is TRBJ2-5 and V is TRBV5-1; unclear D gene. From germline, CDR1 is SGHRS and CDR2 YFSETQ. This CDR3 spans 13 amino acids. V was cut by 4 bases and J by 2 bases, with 9 bases left in between. The CDR3 loop is CASSVDGQETQYF. The CDR3 region has the DNA TGCGCCAGCAGCGTTGACGGACAAGAGACCCAGTACTTC.

This clonotype turned up a few times. The chain joins TRBV29-1 to TRBJ2-2; 7 bases map to TRBD2. Germline values: CDR1 SQVTM, CDR2 ANQGSEA. The J segment lost 6 bases and the V segment lost 8 bases, leaving 12 bases of the junction unmatched. There are 14 residues in the CDR3. CDR3 in DNA: TGCAGCACCCTCGGAGCGGGACGTCCCGGGGAGCTGTTTTTT. Protein sequence: CSTLGAGRPGELFF.

The chain is built from TRBV20-1 and TRBJ2-7; 7 bases map to TRBD1. CDR1 is DFQATT, CDR2 SNEGSKA, per germline (reference sequence). The J segment lost 3 bases and the V segment lost 3 bases, leaving 8 bases of the junction unmatched. This CDR3 has 14 residues. DNA for the CDR3: TGCAGTGCTAGTCTCGAGGCAGGGGGCTACGAGCAGTACTTC. This gives the protein CSASLEAGGYEQYF.

This clonotype has more than one count but fewer than ten. V and J are TRBV18 and TRBJ1-6; possibly TRBD1 for D (6 bases). V shed 3 bases and J shed 9 bases, with 15 bases lying between them. CDR3 size: 15 residues. The V gene's germline CDR1 is KGHSH and CDR2 LQKENI. CDR3 residues: CASSPTPGASSPLHF. DNA of the CDR3: TGTGCCAGCTCACCCACGCCGGGGGCGAGTTCACCCCTCCACTTT.

The genes are TRBV5-5 and TRBJ2-3; weak D call: TRBD2 (5 bases). Trimming cost V 4 bases and J 2 bases, with 11 bases left between them. CDR1 and CDR2 (germline): SGHKS, YYEKEE (reference sequence). There are 14 residues in the CDR3. The CDR3 sequence: CASSGGSYTDTQYF. The CDR3 DNA follows: TGTGCCAGCAGCGGAGGATCTTACACAGATACGCAGTATTTT. Using reference TRBV5-5 and TRBJ2-3 for the parts outside the CDR3, the full variable domain is DAGVTQSPTHLIKTRGQQVTLRCSPISGHKSVSWYQQVLGQGPQFIFQYYEKEERGRGNFPDRFSARQFPNYSSELNVNALLLGDSALYLCASSGGSYTDTQYFGPGTRLTVL.